The entry below gives a single T cell receptor (beta chain) sequence along with its context. The antigen it recognizes is unknown. Possible read error: a much larger clone is one base away. The data were taken from a study of blood T cells in healthy people across ages (dated by TCRdb to 2013 to 2016). Regarding the study in general: Template switching captured roughly one uniquely barcoded TCR beta cDNA molecule per two T cells in model experiments. Using deep sequencing normalized with unique cDNA molecular identifiers, the study measured how TCR beta repertoire diversity changes with age. The donors were divided into four age groups: young (average roughly 15 years), middle-aged (about 40), aged (about 62) and long-lived (about 80). To avoid experimental bias, donors of different ages were distributed randomly across sequencing lanes. The study analyzed two additional independent replicas of 1 million unique cDNA reads from the same blood draw for two donors, one aged 18 to 29 and one aged 80 or older.

The CDR3, cysteine through phenylalanine, is 16 amino acids long. Only CDR3 DNA is held: 48 bases, read in frame from base 1. The trim is 5 bases for V and 6 bases for J, with a gap of 21 bases between the germline ends. Study-wide findings and limitations: Because the CMV infection status of the donors was unknown, age-related changes in expanded clonotypes may potentially have been confounded. As age increased, observed TCR beta diversity per million T cells dropped in a roughly linear way, and a significant reduction was already evident by age 40. Compared with the aged group, the long-lived group had more naive CD4+ T cells, fewer expanded clones and increased TCR diversity, suggesting age selection. Estimates of total diversity based on one million sequenced T cells were considered lower bounds and underestimates. A strong correlation was found between observed TCR beta diversity and the percentage of naive T cells measured by flow cytometry. Because profiling used bulk unsorted PBMCs, naive and antigen-experienced compartments could not be compared conclusively.

The donors were roughly 40 Caucasian individuals from Russia, aged roughly 6 to 90 years, who were systemically healthy. Each donor gave ten milliliters of peripheral blood, collected into EDTA-treated Vacutainer tubes. Ficoll-Paque density-gradient centrifugation was used to isolate PBMCs, with at least 7 million per sample. Total RNA, at least 5.5 micrograms per sample, was extracted from PBMCs with Trizol reagent. The percentages of naive CD45RAhigh/CD27high T cells were determined by flow cytometry on a PBMC aliquot from every donor. The library came from 5' RACE. The sequencer listed for this sample is Illumina HiSeq 2500. The second PCR ran for roughly 6 to 11 cycles and used a J-beta primer mix along with a sample-barcoded 5' primer. A unique molecular identifier was introduced onto each TCR beta cDNA molecule by a template-switch 5' adaptor carrying 12 random nucleotides. At least 2.5 million CDR3-containing paired-end reads were obtained from each sample. First-strand cDNA synthesis was performed from all RNA using the Mint cDNA synthesis kit, with priming by a TRBC-specific oligonucleotide. All cDNA was treated with uracil-DNA glycosylase and then went through a first 18-cycle PCR with the universal primers M1SS and BC2_uni_R. The paper's data handling went like this. Normalization of each sample was performed by random selection of 1 million high-quality reads, each carrying a distinct molecular identifier. Reads sharing molecular identifiers were discarded rather than binned into consensus sequences. MiTCR, run with a Q25 quality threshold and the strictest error-elimination algorithm, handled CDR3 identification, clonotype clustering and error correction. A nonparametric unseen species model with Euler transformation was used to estimate a lower bound on total TCR beta diversity. In-frame beta chains were kept once TCRdb had trimmed the public reads at Q25 with fastp and called clones with MiXCR. Entries that share a CDR3 protein sequence are merged under the most common genes and DNA. TCRdb's processing, not the study's, gives the V and J calls here. This sample holds around 870,000 distinct CDR3 sequences; less than 35% were observed only once. The ten largest clones add up to about 18% of the sample.

This TCR derives from a woman of 80 years or more in good health. The sequenced sample consisted of blood. The sequence joins TRBV12-3 or TRBV12-4 to TRBJ2-3; D gene: possibly TRBD1, on 6 matching bases. For the CDR3, the sequence is CASSPQGLVRGDTQYF. The sequence in DNA is TGTGCCAGCAGTCCCCAGGGGCTAGTAAGAGGGGATACGCAGTATTTT.